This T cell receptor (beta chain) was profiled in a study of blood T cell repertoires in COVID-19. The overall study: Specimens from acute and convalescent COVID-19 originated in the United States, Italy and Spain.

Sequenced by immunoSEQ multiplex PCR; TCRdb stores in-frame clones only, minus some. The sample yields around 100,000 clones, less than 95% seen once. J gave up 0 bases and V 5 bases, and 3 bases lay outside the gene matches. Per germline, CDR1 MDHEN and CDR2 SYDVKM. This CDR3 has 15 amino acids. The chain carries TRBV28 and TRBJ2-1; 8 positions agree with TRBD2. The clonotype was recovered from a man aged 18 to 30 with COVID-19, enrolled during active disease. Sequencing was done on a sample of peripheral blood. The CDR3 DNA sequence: TGTGCCAGCAGTCTCACTAGCGGCTCCTACAATGAGCAGTTCTTC. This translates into CASSLTSGSYNEQFF.